This T cell receptor beta chain was identified in a study of T-cell memory formation after mild COVID-19. Study-level findings and limits: Whereas later expanders leaned CD4+, clones contracting day 15 to 85 showed a balanced CD4/CD8 makeup.

TCRdb analysed the 5' RACE reads with MiXCR anew, one entry per CDR3 protein. This sample has about 7,100 distinct CDR3 sequences, with about three fifths found just once. In its sample, this clonotype is medium-sized. Its matching antigen is unknown. Deletions cut 2 bases from V and 2 bases from J, with 11 bases between. The V gene's germline CDR1 is SGHRS and CDR2 YFSETQ. CDR3 length: 14 residues. V gene TRBV5-1 combines with J gene TRBJ2-7, with D possibly being TRBD1 (6 bases). Sequenced: PBMCs or a T cell subset sorted from them (not recorded which). The receptor was isolated from an adult who had mild COVID-19 (a few samples of this study predate the infection). Cell type and time point are not known. CDR3 in amino acids: CASSLYQGTYEQYF. The CDR3 bases are TGCGCCAGCAGCTTATACCAGGGGACCTACGAGCAGTACTTC.